In its sample, the clone carrying this T cell receptor beta chain was seen a few times. The antigen is not known. These data belong to a study of a mutant IDH1 vaccine in newly diagnosed glioma. Turning to the study itself: Patients under treatment included 62.5% males and about 40% females and had a mean age of around 40 years. The therapy given earlier, which was standard therapy, consisted of radiotherapy, temozolomide, or both, and most of the patients received both. Findings and limits, study-wide: Changes to the top peripheral T cell clonotypes appeared unrelated to pseudoprogression.

The method was immunoSEQ multiplex PCR; TCRdb's version includes in-frame clones alone and lacks a portion of them. Among 77,000 or so clones listed, approximately 75% were seen once. Indicated time point: week 47, end of study. The investigators gave 300 ug of mutant IDH1 20-mer peptide in each vaccine dose, together with topical imiquimod. In every donor, the tumor was a new WHO grade 3 or 4 IDH1-mutant, ATRX-lost astrocytoma. With 5 bases removed from V and 7 bases from J, the gap between germline ends came to 12 bases. The CDR3 is made up of 14 amino acids. Germline values: CDR1 SGHAT, CDR2 FQNNGV.

This specimen was PBMCs, taken from a glioma patient whose treatment included an IDH1 peptide vaccine. The gene calls are TRBV11-2 and TRBJ1-6, with D unclear. The receptor was derived from a man between 40 and 49 years old with glioma. The CDR3 DNA reads TGTGCCAGCAGCCCTTTCGGACCAAATTCACCCCTCCACTTT. This gives the protein CASSPFGPNSPLHF.